This TCR beta chain was sequenced in a study of T cells expressing NK-cell markers. The CDR3 length is 13 residues. Germline V CDR1 and CDR2: MNHNS, SASEGT. After re-calling the 5' RACE reads, TCRdb lists one entry per CDR3 protein, DNA absent. Recorded here are approximately 170,000 distinct CDR3 sequences; the top ten clones represent around 21%. This TCR was sampled from a man aged 18 to 69 in good health. Sequenced sample: blood T cells: a sorted CD56 or NKG2C T cell subset, CD4+ or CD8+ T cells, or bulk PBMC T cells (not recorded which). V and J are TRBV6-1 and TRBJ2-1; no DNA is available, so the TRBD1 call from TCRdb remains unchecked. CDR3 in amino acids: CASPGQSYNEQFF.